Reported below is one T cell receptor beta chain. As yet, its antigen is unknown. The data belong to a study of cytomegalovirus exposure and HLA in healthy donors. Looking at the study overall: Among around 170 million T cells, an earlier analysis found roughly 110 million unique TCR beta sequences. Overall study findings and caveats: TRBV6-2, TRBV6-3 and other indistinguishable V segments were excluded. When presence/absence was analysed, sequencing depth was taken to be roughly uniform across donors. A later analysis showed HLA-associated TCR beta chains outstripping equally common others in clonal expansion.

Trimming stripped 3 bases from V and 4 bases from J, with 16 bases between. This CDR3 is built from 16 residues. CDR1 and CDR2 (germline): MDHEN, SYDVKM. The PCR ran on 60 Vbeta and 13 Jbeta primers. Clones were sequenced by immunoSEQ multiplex PCR, and TCRdb holds only the in-frame ones, with some missing. Among about 150,000 clones listed, 75% to 85% were seen once. The TCR comes from a man aged 30 to 45 in good health and CMV-seropositive. The sample comprised PBMCs. The genes are TRBV28 and TRBJ1-5; D is perhaps TRBD1 (6 bases). CDR3 nucleotides: TGTGCCAGCAGTTTTTCAGGGGCCGAAGTTAATCAGCCCCAGCATTTT. It is translated as CASSFSGAEVNQPQHF. Variable domain in full (rest from reference TRBV28 and TRBJ1-5): DVKVTQSSRYLVKRTGEKVFLECVQDMDHENMFWYRQDPGLGLRLIYFSYDVKMKEKGDIPEGYSVSREKKERFSLILESASTNQTSMYLCASSFSGAEVNQPQHFGDGTRLSIL.